Listed below are T cell receptor beta chains from one sample, sequenced in a study of blood T cell repertoires in COVID-19. Assay used: immunoSEQ multiplex PCR; TCRdb lists only in-frame clones, some missing. The repertoire includes 150,000 to 160,000 clones, 60% to 85% of them detected once, and 1.5% to 2% sits in the top ten. The material sequenced was peripheral blood. The receptors stem from a man older than 75 with acute or convalescent COVID-19. CDR3s include the opening cysteine and the closing phenylalanine or tryptophan. A D gene is named only where the DNA matches it firmly. Not all rows give a size; the values are once, few, many and, for expanded clones, a class.

TRBD1	NA	TRBJ1-2	TRBV19	TGTGCCAGTAGTTCCGGGACAGGGGGCGTTGGTAACTATGGCTACACCTTC	CASSSGTGGVGNYGYTF
NA	NA	TRBJ1-1	TRBV7-9	TGTGCCAGCAGCTTTTGGCTGAACACTGAAGCTTTCTTT	CASSFWLNTEAFF
TRBD1	NA	TRBJ1-3	TRBV18	TGTGCCAGCTCACCGGGACAGGACTCTGGAAACACCATATATTTT	CASSPGQDSGNTIYF
TRBD1	once	TRBJ2-5	TRBV2	TGTGCCAGCGGGACAGAGTCACAAGAGACCCAGTACTTC	CASGTESQETQYF
NA	NA	TRBJ2-1	TRBV2	TGTGCCAGCAGTGCGCCCGTTAGCTCCTACAATGAGCAGTTCTTC	CASSAPVSSYNEQFF
NA	NA	TRBJ2-5	TRBV1	TGCACCAGCAGCCAAGGACCCGCATCTAGCGGGGGTCAAGAGACCCAGTACTTC	CTSSQGPASSGGQETQYF
NA	NA	TRBJ2-3	TRBV11-2	TGTGCCAGTCGCTTGTGGGGAGCCCGGTCAGATACGCAGTATTTT	CASRLWGARSDTQYF
NA	few	TRBJ1-4	TRBV5-1	TGCGCCAGCAGCTTGGACAGCCATAATGAAAAACTGTTTTTT	CASSLDSHNEKLFF
TRBD2	NA	TRBJ2-5	TRBV12-3/TRBV12-4	TGTGCCAGCAGTTTTAGGGGAGGGGAGACCCAGTACTTC	CASSFRGGETQYF
TRBD1	NA	TRBJ2-7	TRBV11-2	TGTGCCAGCAGCTTGGAAGGGACAGGGAGATACGAGCAGTACTTC	CASSLEGTGRYEQYF
NA	NA	TRBJ1-5	TRBV30	TGTGCCTGGAGTGCGATAGGGGCTGGACGGCCCCAGCATTTT	CAWSAIGAGRPQHF
NA	NA	TRBJ2-5	TRBV12-3/TRBV12-4	TGTGCCAGCAGCCCCCTACAGGGCGGGACCCAGTACTTC	CASSPLQGGTQYF
NA	NA	TRBJ2-2	TRBV9	TGTGCCAGCAGCGTAGCTGAAAGGGCAGGGCTGAACACCGGGGAGCTGTTTTTT	CASSVAERAGLNTGELFF
NA	NA	TRBJ2-1	TRBV28	TGTGCCAGCAACAGGGCCTACAATGAGCAGTTCTTC	CASNRAYNEQFF
NA	NA	TRBJ1-2	TRBV5-1	TGCGCCAGCAGCGATCAGAACTATGGCTACACCTTC	CASSDQNYGYTF
NA	NA	TRBJ1-2	TRBV7-3	TGTGCCAGCAGCGCAACGGGTTCTAACTATGGCTACACCTTC	CASSATGSNYGYTF
NA	NA	TRBJ2-7	TRBV11-3	TGTGCCAGCAGCTTATCCGGGGTCTTCTTACTCCAGTACTTC	CASSLSGVFLLQYF
TRBD2	NA	TRBJ2-5	TRBV18	TGTGCCAGCTCACCGCTCGGGGGGGACCAAGAGACCCAGTACTTC	CASSPLGGDQETQYF
TRBD2	NA	TRBJ2-3	TRBV4-2	TGTGCCAGCAGCCAAGGGACTAGAGGCCTCGATACGCAGTATTTT	CASSQGTRGLDTQYF
NA	once	TRBJ1-5	TRBV15	TGTGCCACCAGCAGAGATCTAGTACGGGGTAATCAGCCCCAGCATTTT	CATSRDLVRGNQPQHF
TRBD1	NA	TRBJ1-2	TRBV4-1	TGCGCCAGCAGCCAAGAGTCTGCAGGGGGCGGCAACTATGGCTACACCTTC	CASSQESAGGGNYGYTF
TRBD1	NA	TRBJ1-2	TRBV28	TGTGCCAGCAGTTTAAGTTTGAGGGGACAGGGACTTGGCTACACCTTC	CASSLSLRGQGLGYTF
TRBD2	NA	TRBJ2-2	TRBV3-1/TRBV3-2	TGTGCCAGCAGCCGAATGGGGGGACCTAGCGGGGGAACGAACACCGGGGAGCTGTTTTTT	CASSRMGGPSGGTNTGELFF
NA	NA	TRBJ1-5	TRBV10-2	TGCGCCAGCGGAGACAGAGGCAATCAGCCCCAGCATTTT	CASGDRGNQPQHF
NA	NA	TRBJ1-3	TRBV10-3	TGTGCCATCAGTAGCCCCCAGGGGTCTGGAAACACCATATATTTT	CAISSPQGSGNTIYF
TRBD1	NA	TRBJ1-1	TRBV5-1	TGCGCCAGCAGCGCAGGACAGGGGGCGGCTGAAGCTTTCTTT	CASSAGQGAAEAFF
NA	NA	TRBJ1-1	TRBV6-2/TRBV6-3	TGTGCCAGCAGTTACCCAACAGGGAACACTGAAGCTTTCTTT	CASSYPTGNTEAFF
TRBD1	NA	TRBJ1-5	TRBV29-1	TGCAGCGTTGTGACAGGGGGTAGCAGAGAGCCCCAGCATTTT	CSVVTGGSREPQHF
NA	NA	TRBJ1-5	TRBV3-1/TRBV3-2	TGTGCCAGCAGCCAAGTTGCCTTTGAGCTAAAGCATAGCAATCAGCCCCAGCATTTT	CASSQVAFELKHSNQPQHF
NA	NA	TRBJ1-1	TRBV13	TGTGCCAGCAGCTTAGGCAGGCAGTTCACTGAAGCTTTCTTT	CASSLGRQFTEAFF
TRBD1	NA	TRBJ1-6	TRBV9	TGTGCCAGCAGCGTCTCCGGGACAGGGGGATCACCCCTCCACTTT	CASSVSGTGGSPLHF
TRBD1	NA	TRBJ1-1	TRBV7-8	TGTGCCAGCAGCTCACAGGGGGGGACTGAAGCTTTCTTT	CASSSQGGTEAFF
NA	once	TRBJ2-3	TRBV5-1	TGCGCCAGCAGCTTGTCCCTCGGGGATACGCAGTATTTT	CASSLSLGDTQYF
TRBD1	NA	TRBJ2-3	TRBV6-6	TGTGCCAGCAGTTCCCGACAGGGTAGTGGCACAGATACGCAGTATTTT	CASSSRQGSGTDTQYF
TRBD1	NA	TRBJ2-1	TRBV18	TGTGCCAGCTCACCAATAGTAGGGACAGGGCACAATGAGCAGTTCTTC	CASSPIVGTGHNEQFF
TRBD1	NA	TRBJ1-3	TRBV10-3	TGTGCCATCAGTGAGTCTCGGACAGGGCAAAACACCATATATTTT	CAISESRTGQNTIYF
TRBD1	NA	TRBJ1-1	TRBV7-9	TGTGCCAGCAGCCCGGACAGGGGCGGTACAGCTTTCTTT	CASSPDRGGTAFF